This entry lists 3 T cell receptor beta chains sequenced from one sample in a study of blood T cell repertoires in COVID-19. Here immunoSEQ multiplex PCR was the method, and the copy in TCRdb shows in-frame clones only, minus some. This sample has 280,000 or so clones, with about 83% found just once. The specimen was PBMCs or T cells enriched from blood (not recorded which). The receptors were gathered from a woman aged 40 to 55 who had recovered from COVID-19.

J is TRBJ1-2 and V is TRBV19; 7 bases fit TRBD1. The CDR3 runs 14 residues. J lost 10 bases, V lost 3 bases, and 11 bases had no gene match. In germline, CDR1 is LNHDA, CDR2 SQIVND (reference sequence). The CDR3: CASSMDRRFFDYTF. DNA of the CDR3: TGTGCCAGTAGTATGGACAGGAGATTTTTCGACTACACCTTC.

With respect to this clone: The sample holds other DNA sequences that translate to the same CDR3. The chain combines TRBV7-9 with TRBJ2-7, with D perhaps TRBD2 (6 bases). Germline V lookup: CDR1 SEHNR, CDR2 FQNEAQ (reference sequence). The CDR3 is 14 residues long. V was pared by 0 bases and J by 2 bases, with 8 bases between. The CDR3 spells CASSLAGGPYEQYF. The CDR3 DNA reads as TGTGCCAGCAGCTTAGCGGGAGGCCCCTACGAGCAGTACTTC.

The genes are TRBV27 and TRBJ1-6, with 10 nucleotides matching TRBD1. The germline V gene has CDR1 MNHEY and CDR2 SMNVEV (reference sequence). V was clipped by 5 bases and J by 10 bases; unmatched bases: 5. This CDR3 comprises 14 residues. The CDR3 DNA sequence: TGTGCCAGCAGTCCGACAGGGGGCCGATCACCCCTCCACTTT. It encodes CASSPTGGRSPLHF.